The subject of this entry is one T cell receptor beta chain. Per the authors' pipeline: Nucleated cell number was recorded as an estimate derived from reference gene primer amplification. Method: immunoSEQ multiplex PCR; TCRdb's copy keeps in-frame clones and lacks some. Clone size and the V and J calls come from that table; the DNA yielded D and trimming. The sample has 430,000 or so clones; around nine tenths are singletons. The germline V and J ends were trimmed by 8 bases and 3 bases, with 9 bases remaining between them. Germline assignment: CDR1 SGHAT and CDR2 FQNNGV. The CDR3 covers 12 residues. The data are from a study of blood T cell repertoires in COVID-19. Study background: Sample material is recorded as cDNA or gDNA derived from T cells, B-cell-depleted T cells, or PBMCs.

Within 2 weeks before study entry, exposed participants met a COVID-19 case. What was sequenced was PBMCs or T cells enriched from blood (not recorded which). V is TRBV11-2 and J is TRBJ2-3; D might be TRBD2 (6 bases). The sequence was obtained from a woman under 30 who had been exposed to COVID-19. The CDR3 spells CASRGFTDTQYF. The CDR3, as DNA: TGTGCCAGCCGGGGGTTTACAGATACGCAGTATTTT.